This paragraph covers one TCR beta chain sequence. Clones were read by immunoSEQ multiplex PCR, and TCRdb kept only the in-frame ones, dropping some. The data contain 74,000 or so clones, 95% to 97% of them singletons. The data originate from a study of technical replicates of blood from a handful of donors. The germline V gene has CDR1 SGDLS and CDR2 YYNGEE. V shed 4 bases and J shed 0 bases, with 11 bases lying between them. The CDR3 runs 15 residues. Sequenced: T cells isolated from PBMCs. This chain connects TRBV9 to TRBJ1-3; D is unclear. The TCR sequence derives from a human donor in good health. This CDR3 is CASSTSTNSGNTIYF. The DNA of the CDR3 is TGTGCCAGCAGCACATCCACCAACTCTGGAAACACCATATATTTT.